This TCR beta chain stems from a study of shared T cell receptors in the human thymus. CDR1 SGHRS and CDR2 YFSETQ come from the germline V gene. Trimming left V 0 bases short and J 0 bases short, with 10 bases between. This CDR3 spans 17 amino acids. Libraries were prepared by immunoSEQ multiplex PCR; TCRdb keeps only in-frame clonotypes and omits some of them. The sample carries 600,000 to 900,000 clones, 70% to 90% recorded once. These same data were also listed under a study on human thymus T cells. That study reports: Surgeons resected thymus tissue during corrective heart surgery. Thymic repertoires from unrelated individuals overlapped highly, related research reported.

What was sequenced was thymocytes. The gene calls are TRBV5-1 and TRBJ1-6; no clear D. This TCR came from a girl less than two years old with a congenital heart defect. The CDR3 region is CASSLGASSSYNSPLHF. CDR3 sequence (DNA): TGCGCCAGCAGCTTGGGGGCGTCAAGCTCCTATAATTCACCCCTCCACTTT.